This TCR beta chain was found in a study of blood T cells in healthy people across ages. Primers used in a second PCR of about 7 to 12 cycles were a sample-barcoded 5' primer and a J-beta primer mix. One entry per CDR3 protein results from TCRdb running MiXCR on the 5' RACE reads. This table holds about 700,000 distinct CDR3 sequences, less than 40% found once. This clonotype has more than one count but fewer than ten. The antigen is not known. Per the germline V gene, CDR1 is ENHRY and CDR2 is SYGVKD. The germline V and J ends were trimmed by 0 bases and 11 bases, with 7 bases remaining between them. There are 11 residues in the CDR3. Overall study results and limits: Any changes in expanded clonotypes were possibly confounded, as donor CMV status remained unknown.

The TCR originated in a woman of 80 years or more in good health. The sequencing input was blood. The V gene is TRBV10-3, the J gene TRBJ2-5; D is uncertain. The CDR3 DNA is TGTGCCATCAGTGAGTCCGGCGTTCAGTACTTC. Amino acids: CAISESGVQYF.